This T cell receptor (beta chain) is from a study of CD8+ T cells in alopecia areata (dated by TCRdb to the late 2010s). Describing the broader study: To study T cell clonal expansion in alopecia areata, the researchers applied high-throughput TCRbeta sequencing to both the C3H/HeJ mouse model and human patients. Scalp tissue and sorted CD4+ and CD8+ peripheral blood T cells from patchy and totalis/universalis alopecia areata patients and from healthy controls were covered by human TCRbeta sequencing. Scalp clonality was compared across normal scalp (n=4), patchy alopecia areata scalp (n=8), and alopecia totalis/universalis scalp (n=8). RNA came from the PAXgene miRNA kit for fixed scalp, the miRNeasy kit for PBMCs, and the RNeasy kit for mouse skin. TCRbeta CDR3 regions were amplified by immunoSEQ multiplex PCR using 35 Vbeta forward and 13 Jbeta reverse primers. The study at large found these results: Higher clonality and more expanded CD8+ clones were observed in lesional scalp than in normal scalp, particularly in alopecia totalis/universalis, a finding suggestive of antigenic drive. TCR sequences shared between patients were less clear than in mice, possibly partly because of HLA diversity in the patient population. Unlike mouse skin, which is dominated by gammadelta T cells, normal human skin has resident alphabeta T cells that are also sequenced, and this complicates analysis of the scalp TCR repertoire.

PBMCs were separated by density centrifugation and stained for CD3, CD4 and CD8, after which CD4+ and CD8+ T cells were sorted on a FACSAria. Scalp biopsies and blood samples were obtained from unaffected controls. The CDR3 sequence holds 12 residues, the cysteine and phenylalanine included. Kept here is only the CDR3 DNA, which spans 36 bases and is read in frame from base 1. The V and J ends are trimmed by 5 bases and 4 bases, leaving 8 bases between them. The germline V gene yields SGHDN for CDR1 and FVKESK for CDR2. Receptor amplification or capture employed the immunoSEQ multiplex PCR assay. RNA was extracted from all samples and reverse transcribed into cDNA as template for TCR sequencing. SuperScript III was used for first-strand cDNA synthesis, primed with a 2:1 mix of oligo-dT and random hexamers. Amplification bias was assessed with a synthetic immune receptor repertoire, and residual bias was removed computationally. As for how the authors treated the data: Raw reads were preprocessed for error removal, and CDR3 was defined according to IMGT conventions as running from the conserved cysteine to phenylalanine. Clonality was computed by normalizing Shannon entropy by log2 of the number of productive unique TCRs and subtracting the result from 1. Whether scalp clones were CD4 or CD8 was inferred by matching scalp TCRbeta sequences against CD4 and CD8 repertoires sorted from blood. Drawn from immuneACCESS, this table holds only the in-frame rearrangements with V and J called that TCRdb kept. Clones are partly lost; checked studies trace under half to an unresolved V gene and leave the rest unexplained. V and J calls and clone size are copied from that table; D and trimming were computed from the DNA. Present in this sample are over 150,000 clones, 45% to 70% of which were seen just once. The top ten clones comprise approximately 4.9% of the sample.

This clone was seen just once. Its specific antigen is unknown. Per-nucleotide qualities are absent, and no much larger clonotype sits a single base away. The receptor's source is a human donor in good health. The sequenced sample consisted of CD8+ T cells sorted from blood. Here the chain combines TRBV14 and TRBJ1-2; no D gene can be assigned with confidence. The bases are TGTGCCAGCAGCAGAACGATCTATGGCTACACCTTC. Translation gives CASSRTIYGYTF. Reference TRBV14 and TRBJ1-2 genes cover what lies past the CDR3, so the full variable domain is EAGVTQFPSHSVIEKGQTVTLRCDPISGHDNLYWYRRVMGKEIKFLLHFVKESKQDESGMPNNRFLAERTGGTYSTLKVQPAELEDSGVYFCASSRTIYGYTFGSGTRLTVV.